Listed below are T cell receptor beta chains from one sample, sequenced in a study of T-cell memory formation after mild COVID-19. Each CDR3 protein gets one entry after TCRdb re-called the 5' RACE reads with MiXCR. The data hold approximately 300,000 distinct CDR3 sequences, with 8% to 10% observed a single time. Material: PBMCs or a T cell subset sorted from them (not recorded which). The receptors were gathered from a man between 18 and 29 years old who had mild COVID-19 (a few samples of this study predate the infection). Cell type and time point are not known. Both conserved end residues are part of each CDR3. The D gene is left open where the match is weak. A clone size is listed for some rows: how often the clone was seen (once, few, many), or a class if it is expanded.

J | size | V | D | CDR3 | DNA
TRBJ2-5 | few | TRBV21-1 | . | CASSKWRQETQYF | TGTGCCAGCAGCAAATGGCGACAAGAGACCCAGTACTTC
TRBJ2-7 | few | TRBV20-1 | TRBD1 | CSAPGQSIYEQYF | TGCAGTGCGCCGGGACAGTCGATCTACGAGCAGTACTTC
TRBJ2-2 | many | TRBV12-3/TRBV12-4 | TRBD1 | CASSNTGGSGELFF | TGTGCCAGCAGTAATACAGGGGGCTCCGGGGAGCTGTTTTTT
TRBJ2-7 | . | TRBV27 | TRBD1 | CASSLSTGTYEQYF | TGTGCCAGCAGTTTATCGACAGGGACCTACGAGCAGTACTTC
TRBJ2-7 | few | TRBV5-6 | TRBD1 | CASSQTGTGGSQYF | TGTGCCAGCAGCCAAACCGGGACAGGGGGATCGCAGTACTTC
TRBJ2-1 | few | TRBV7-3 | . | CASSFQASMYEQFF | TGTGCCAGCAGCTTTCAGGCTAGCATGTATGAGCAGTTCTTC
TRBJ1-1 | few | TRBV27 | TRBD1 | CASSLYPQGANTEAFF | TGTGCCAGCAGTTTATATCCCCAGGGGGCGAACACTGAAGCTTTCTTT
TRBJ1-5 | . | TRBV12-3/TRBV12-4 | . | CASSLDLYQPQHF | TGTGCCAGCAGTTTAGACCTCTATCAGCCCCAGCATTTT
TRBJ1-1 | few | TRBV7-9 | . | CASSLNAGETEAFF | TGTGCCAGCAGCTTAAACGCCGGGGAAACTGAAGCTTTCTTT
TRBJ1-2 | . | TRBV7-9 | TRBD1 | CASSQRTGNNYGYTF | TGTGCCAGCAGCCAGCGGACAGGGAATAACTATGGCTACACCTTC
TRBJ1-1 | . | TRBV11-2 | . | CASSYPGPEAFF | TGTGCCAGCAGCTACCCAGGGCCTGAAGCTTTCTTT
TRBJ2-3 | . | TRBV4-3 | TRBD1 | CASSQEWDRLRDTQYF | TGCGCCAGCAGCCAAGAATGGGACAGGCTTAGAGATACGCAGTATTTT
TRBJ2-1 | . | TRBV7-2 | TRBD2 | CASSLSGGNLYNEQFF | TGTGCCAGCAGCTTATCGGGGGGGAACCTCTACAATGAGCAGTTCTTC
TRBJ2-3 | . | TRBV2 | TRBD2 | CASRPLAGTDTQYF | TGTGCCAGCAGACCACTAGCGGGCACAGATACGCAGTATTTT
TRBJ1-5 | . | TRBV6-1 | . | CASSLNPGSPSNQPQHF | TGTGCCAGCTCACTAAATCCGGGATCCCCTAGCAATCAGCCCCAGCATTTT
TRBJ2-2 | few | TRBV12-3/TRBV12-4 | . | CASSPYDGNTGELFF | TGTGCCAGCAGCCCCTATGACGGGAACACCGGGGAGCTGTTTTTT
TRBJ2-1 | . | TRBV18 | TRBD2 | CASSPQLAGTYNEQFF | TGTGCCAGCTCACCACAACTAGCGGGGACCTACAATGAGCAGTTCTTC
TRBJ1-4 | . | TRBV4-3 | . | CASSQDTHEKLFF | TGCGCCAGCAGCCAAGATACCCATGAAAAACTGTTTTTT
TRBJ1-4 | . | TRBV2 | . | CASEGANEKLFF | TGTGCCAGCGAAGGAGCGAATGAAAAACTGTTTTTT
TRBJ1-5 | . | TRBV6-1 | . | CASSEALKGAGNQPQHF | TGTGCCAGCAGTGAAGCGCTTAAGGGAGCGGGCAATCAGCCCCAGCATTTT
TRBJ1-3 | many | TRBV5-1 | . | CASKQDSGNTIYF | TGCGCCAGCAAACAGGACTCTGGAAACACCATATATTTT
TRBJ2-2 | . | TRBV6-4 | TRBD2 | CASSDSGTRGVRELFF | TGTGCCAGCAGTGACTCCGGGACTAGGGGGGTCCGGGAGCTGTTTTTT
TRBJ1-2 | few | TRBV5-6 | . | CASSSPRGGRDYGYTF | TGTGCCAGCAGCTCCCCGCGCGGGGGAAGGGACTATGGCTACACCTTC
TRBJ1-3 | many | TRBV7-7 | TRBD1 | CASSQGQGSTIYF | TGTGCCAGCAGCCAGGGACAGGGAAGCACCATATATTTT
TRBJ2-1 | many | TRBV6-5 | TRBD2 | CASSTYPAGSYNEQFF | TGTGCCAGCAGTACCTACCCAGCGGGATCCTACAATGAGCAGTTCTTC
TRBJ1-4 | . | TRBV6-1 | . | CASSEAGWEKLFF | TGTGCCAGCAGTGAGGCAGGATGGGAAAAACTGTTTTTT
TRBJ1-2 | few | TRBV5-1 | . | CASSPDPPAGADGYTF | TGCGCCAGCAGCCCGGACCCACCAGCAGGGGCGGATGGCTACACCTTC
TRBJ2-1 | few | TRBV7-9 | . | CASSFMGTVRIYNEQFF | TGTGCCAGCAGCTTTATGGGAACGGTGCGGATCTACAATGAGCAGTTCTTC
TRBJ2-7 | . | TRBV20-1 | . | CSARDLDGAGEQYF | TGCAGTGCTAGAGATTTGGACGGAGCAGGCGAGCAGTACTTC
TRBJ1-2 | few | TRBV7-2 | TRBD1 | CASSQRLEGAGGYTF | TGTGCCAGCAGCCAAAGGCTGGAGGGGGCGGGTGGCTACACCTTC